This TCR beta chain originates from a study of T cell clonality in common variable immunodeficiency. The study, taken as a whole, reports: CVID subjects showed higher TCRbeta clonality than healthy controls. Fewer TCRbeta clones were shared among CVID subjects than controls. Common variable immunodeficiency TCR beta sequences reportedly had fewer deletions and N-nucleotide insertions. Repertoire-complication correlations in CVID were limited by patient heterogeneity.

Blood samples were heparinized, 5 to 8 ml per donor. This clone was detected only a few times. The antigen remains unidentified. The DNA ends 3 residues before the CDR3 does, and the rest of the CDR3 is filled in from the germline J gene. Using immunoSEQ multiplex PCR, the repertoire was profiled, and TCRdb retains in-frame clones only, with some absent. The specimen has over 20,000 clones, none found just once. The CDR3 runs to 15 residues. The V end lost 2 bases, the J end lost 4 bases, and 12 bases lay between the germline ends. Germline loops: CDR1 SGHTA, CDR2 FQGNSA. Material: peripheral blood mononuclear cells. J is TRBJ2-1 and V is TRBV7-2; D is perhaps TRBD2 (5 bases). The receptor was isolated from a human donor with common variable immunodeficiency. The covered CDR3 bases are TGTGCCAGCAGCTTATTTCTCAGCGGATACAATGAG. Residues: CASSLFLSGYNE. The complete CDR3 protein is CASSLFLSGYNEQFF.